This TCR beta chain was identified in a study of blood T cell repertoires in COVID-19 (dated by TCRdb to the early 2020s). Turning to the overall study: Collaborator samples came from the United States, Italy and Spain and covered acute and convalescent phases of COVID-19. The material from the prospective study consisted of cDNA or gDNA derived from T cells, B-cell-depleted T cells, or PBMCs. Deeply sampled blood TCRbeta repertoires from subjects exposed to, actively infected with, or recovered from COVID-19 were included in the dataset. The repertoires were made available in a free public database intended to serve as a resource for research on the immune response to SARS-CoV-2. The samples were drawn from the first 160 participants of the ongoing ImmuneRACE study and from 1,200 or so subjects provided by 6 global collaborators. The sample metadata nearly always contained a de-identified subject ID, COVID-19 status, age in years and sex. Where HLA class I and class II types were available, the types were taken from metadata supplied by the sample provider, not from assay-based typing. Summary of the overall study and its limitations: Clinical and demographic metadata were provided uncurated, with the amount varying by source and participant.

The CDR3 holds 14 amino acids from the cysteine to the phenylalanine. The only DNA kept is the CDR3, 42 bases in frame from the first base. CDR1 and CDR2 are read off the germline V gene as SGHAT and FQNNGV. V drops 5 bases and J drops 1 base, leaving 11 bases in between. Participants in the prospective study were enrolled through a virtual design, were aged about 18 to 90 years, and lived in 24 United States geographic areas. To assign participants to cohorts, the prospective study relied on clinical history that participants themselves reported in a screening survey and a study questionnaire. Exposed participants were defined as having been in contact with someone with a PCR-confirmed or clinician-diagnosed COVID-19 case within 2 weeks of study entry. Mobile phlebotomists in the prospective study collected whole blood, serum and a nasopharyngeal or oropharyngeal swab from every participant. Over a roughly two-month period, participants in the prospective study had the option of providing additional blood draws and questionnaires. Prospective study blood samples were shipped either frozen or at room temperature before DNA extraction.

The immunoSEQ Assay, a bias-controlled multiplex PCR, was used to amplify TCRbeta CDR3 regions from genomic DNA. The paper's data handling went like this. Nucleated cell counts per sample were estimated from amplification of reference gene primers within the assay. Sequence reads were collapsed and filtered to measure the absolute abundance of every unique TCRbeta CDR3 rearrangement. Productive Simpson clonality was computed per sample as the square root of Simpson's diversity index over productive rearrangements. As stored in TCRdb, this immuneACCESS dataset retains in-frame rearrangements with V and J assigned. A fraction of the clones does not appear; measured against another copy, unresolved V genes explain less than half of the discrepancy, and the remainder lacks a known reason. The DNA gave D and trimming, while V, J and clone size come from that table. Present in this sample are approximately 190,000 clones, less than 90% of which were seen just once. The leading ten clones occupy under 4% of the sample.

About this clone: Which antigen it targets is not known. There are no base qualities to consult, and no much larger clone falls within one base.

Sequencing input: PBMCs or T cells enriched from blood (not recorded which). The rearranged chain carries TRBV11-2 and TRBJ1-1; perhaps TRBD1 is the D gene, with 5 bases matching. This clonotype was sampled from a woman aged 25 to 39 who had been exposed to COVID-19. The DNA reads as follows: TGTGCCAGCAGCCCCGTTGGGGCGAACACTGAAGCTTTCTTT. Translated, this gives CASSPVGANTEAFF.